This passage covers 10 T cell receptor beta chains from one sample sequenced in a study of T-cell reconstitution after alpha-beta-depleted transplantation in children. Preparation of the TCRbeta library was carried out with unique molecular identifiers. TCRdb re-derived calls from the PCR reads in MiXCR, one entry per CDR3 protein. Found here are 700,000 to 950,000 distinct CDR3 sequences, 15% to 20% of them singletons; the top ten hold around 5.3%. Sequences were derived from PBMCs, mostly from graft donor cells, sampled 360 days after TCRalphabeta/CD19-depleted stem cell transplant. The receptor set was obtained from a male patient under 18 who had a stem cell transplant for acute lymphoblastic leukemia, so the T cells may come from the graft donor.

The rearrangement joins TRBV5-1 to TRBJ2-4; D might be TRBD2 (5 bases). V was pared by 5 bases and J by 0 bases, with 12 bases between. The germline V gene has CDR1 SGHRS and CDR2 YFSETQ. The CDR3 contains 15 residues. CDR3 region: CASRTGLAAKNIQYF. The CDR3 DNA follows: TGCGCCAGCAGAACCGGACTCGCAGCCAAAAACATTCAGTACTTC.

The gene calls are TRBV7-9 and TRBJ2-7, with 7 nucleotides matching TRBD2. V trimming: 5 bases; J trimming: 4 bases; junction bases outside the gene matches: 8. Germline-derived CDR1 and CDR2 are SEHNR and FQNEAQ (reference sequence). This CDR3 has 14 amino acids. CDR3 DNA sequence: TGTGCCAGCAGCCCTTCTTCTAGCGGTTACGAGCAGTACTTC. This translates into CASSPSSSGYEQYF. Full variable domain (rest looked up from reference TRBV7-9 and TRBJ2-7): DTGVSQNPRHKITKRGQNVTFRCDPISEHNRLYWYRQTLGQGPEFLTYFQNEAQLEKSRLLSDRFSAERPKGSFSTLEIQRTEQGDSAMYLCASSPSSSGYEQYFGPGTRLTVT.

V usage is TRBV5-1 and J usage is TRBJ2-2; no clear D. The CDR3 runs 16 residues. V lost 4 bases and J 0 bases, leaving 13 bases between the germline ends. The germline CDR1 and CDR2 sequences are SGHRS and YFSETQ. The CDR3 loop reads CASSVNWVANTGELFF. The CDR3 bases are TGCGCCAGCAGCGTTAACTGGGTCGCGAACACCGGGGAGCTGTTTTTT. The whole variable domain, filled in from reference TRBV5-1 and TRBJ2-2, reads KAGVTQTPRYLIKTRGQQVTLSCSPISGHRSVSWYQQTPGQGLQFLFEYFSETQRNKGNFPGRFSGRQFSNSRSEMNVSTLELGDSALYLCASSVNWVANTGELFFGEGSRLTVL.

This clonotype was observed many times. The CDR3 spells CATSALPGQREDEQFF. The CDR3 DNA reads TGTGCCACCAGTGCCCTACCGGGCCAACGGGAGGATGAGCAGTTCTTC. The chain combines TRBV24-1 with TRBJ2-1; 7 bases line up with TRBD2. The V segment lost 5 bases and the J segment 8 bases; nucleotides outside the gene matches: 14. Germline loops: CDR1 KGHDR, CDR2 SFDVKD. The CDR3 is 16 amino acids.

The table lists this clonotype with a few counts. The chain is built from TRBV5-1 and TRBJ2-7; possibly TRBD1 for D (6 bases). The V end was cut by 0 bases, the J end by 5 bases, with 15 bases between. The length of the CDR3 is 15 residues. Germline CDR1 is SGHRS and CDR2 is YFSETQ. CDR3 sequence (DNA): TGCGCCAGCAGCTTGGTTGGGCAGGGGATCAACGAGCAGTACTTC. Amino acid sequence: CASSLVGQGINEQYF.

This clonotype has just a few counts. The rearrangement joins TRBV5-1 to TRBJ1-4, with TRBD1 as a possible D gene (5 bases). V lost 4 bases to trimming and J lost 2 bases, with 12 bases between them. Germline loops: CDR1 SGHRS, CDR2 YFSETQ. The length of the CDR3 is 15 residues. The DNA of the CDR3 is TGCGCCAGCAGCCCACAAGGGGCGACTAATGAAAAACTGTTTTTT. Protein sequence: CASSPQGATNEKLFF.

This clonotype was detected ten times or more. The chain recombines TRBV21-1 with TRBJ2-2; TRBD1, as called in the table, went unchecked against the DNA. TRBV21-1 is an annotated pseudogene. The length of the CDR3 is 13 residues. The CDR3, as DNA: TGTGCCAGCAGCAAAGGGGCGCCCGGGGAGCTGTTTTTT. As protein: CASSKGAPGELFF.

This clonotype was counted between two and nine times. V is TRBV9 and J is TRBJ1-2, with D possibly TRBD1 on 6 matching bases. Trimming left V 0 bases short and J 4 bases short, with 16 bases between. Germline V gene lookup returns CDR1 SGDLS and CDR2 YYNGEE. The CDR3 is 16 amino acids. Here the CDR3 DNA reads TGTGCCAGCAGCGTAGAGGGATCGGGACAAACCTATGGCTACACCTTC. Translated, it gives CASSVEGSGQTYGYTF. Drawing the rest from reference TRBV9 and TRBJ1-2, the complete variable domain is DSGVTQTPKHLITATGQRVTLRCSPRSGDLSVYWYQQSLDQGLQFLIQYYNGEERAKGNILERFSAQQFPDLHSELNLSSLELGDSALYFCASSVEGSGQTYGYTFGSGTRLTVV.

The chain has TRBV3-1 and TRBJ2-5; D is tentatively TRBD1 or TRBD2 (5 bases each). Deletions cut 3 bases from V and 1 base from J, with 12 bases between. Germline V gives CDR1 LGHDT, CDR2 YNNKEL (reference sequence). The CDR3 is 15 residues long. This chain's CDR3 is CASSHLRGFQETQYF. As DNA, the CDR3 is TGTGCCAGCAGCCATCTTCGGGGCTTCCAAGAGACCCAGTACTTC.

There are many counts of this clonotype. Here the CDR3 reads CASSLLDYNEQFF. The CDR3 DNA reads TGTGCCAGCAGCTTGCTAGACTACAATGAGCAGTTCTTC. The chain couples TRBV5-6 to TRBJ2-1; the D is unclear. Trimming cost V 1 base and J 3 bases, with 5 bases left between them. CDR1 is SGHDT, CDR2 YYEEEE, per germline. CDR3 size: 13 residues.